This TCR beta chain is drawn from a study of T cell responses to AZD1222 COVID-19 vaccine (dated by TCRdb to the early 2020s). About the study as a whole: A total of over 230 trial participants underwent TCR sequencing, of whom some 210 received two doses of AZD1222 and about 25 received two doses of the MenACWY control vaccine. Trial participants were enrolled by age into subgroups of 18-55, 56-69 and 70-plus years, and about 150, 27 and 61 TCR-sequenced participants, respectively, were included in these subgroups. Study-wide findings and limitations: CD4 TCRs associated with the vaccine covered the entire spike protein, and the dominant responses were in regions 160-218 and 743-854. Reportedly, almost half of the unique spike-specific TCRs recognized epitopes lying outside the regions that are mutated in the B.1.351 and B.1.1.7 variants. Participants were mostly white British and included more females than males, and it was suggested by the authors that clonal diversity may have been underestimated. A significant rise in spike-specific TCR breadth and depth was observed after two AZD1222 doses relative to day 0 and relative to MenACWY recipients. Because no day 14 peak-response samples were available, the repertoires could be characterized only after the peak T cell response. Conclusions about previously exposed vaccinees were limited because only six AZD1222 recipients were SARS-CoV-2 seropositive at baseline. In the small 56-69-year group, the increase in depth fell short of significance, most likely because of low power.

Note on this clone: The target of this receptor is not known. No base qualities exist here, and no much larger clone lies one base off it.

The CDR3 regions of human TCRbeta chains were analyzed by immunosequencing. The paper's processing steps were these. TCRs in the repertoires were compared against a reference library of SARS-CoV-2-specific TCRs that had been generated with the MIRA antigen-specificity platform. Breadth was defined as the fraction of unique TCRs that were SARS-CoV-2-associated, and depth was defined as the fraction of total T cells that were SARS-CoV-2-associated. Using the MIRA data, every spike-specific TCR was mapped to the spike region that the TCR reacted to and assigned to either a CD4 or a CD8 class. Log10-transformed breadth and depth values were compared by one-way ANOVA with Sidak's multiple comparisons tests. Imported from immuneACCESS, the table was reduced by TCRdb to in-frame sequences with V and J called. These copies leave out some clones; in studies compared against another copy, an unresolved V gene accounts for under half, and the cause of the remainder is not known. D and trimming come from the DNA, and the V and J calls and clone size come from that table. Across this sample there are tens of thousands of clones, with approximately 83% seen only once. The biggest ten clones account for under 11% of the sample.

The V end loses 0 bases and the J end loses 5 bases, and a stretch of 19 bases separates them. Including the terminal cysteine and phenylalanine, the CDR3 comprises 17 residues. The only DNA kept is the CDR3, 51 bases in frame from the first base. CDR1 and CDR2 (SEHNR, FQNEAQ) derive from the germline V gene (reference sequence). Explained via the paper, the time point label denotes: about 28 days (+/-7) after the second vaccine dose. Because spike-specific TCR depth and breadth did not differ between the two schedules, AZD1222 recipients who got a second dose at roughly 4 weeks were pooled with those who got a second dose at roughly 12 weeks. The vaccinee samples were drawn from two UK trials, COV001 and COV002, one of which was a single-blind randomized controlled phase 2/3 trial testing AZD1222 (ChAdOx1 nCoV-19) in healthy adults. For TCRbeta chain sequencing, PBMC samples from trial participants were taken at day 0 and at day 28 after the second dose.

The sequence was collected from an adult who received the AZD1222 COVID-19 vaccine. Recombination linked TRBV7-9 to TRBJ1-1, with a tentative D gene TRBD1 over 6 matching bases. Specimen: peripheral blood, collected 28 days after the second AZD1222 dose. The sequenced DNA: TGTGCCAGCAGCTTAGCGCTGGTACAGGGAGATAAGACTGAAGCTTTCTTT. Translated, it gives CASSLALVQGDKTEAFF. Outside the CDR3, residues come from the reference TRBV7-9 and TRBJ1-1 proteins, so the full variable domain is: DTGVSQNPRHKITKRGQNVTFRCDPISEHNRLYWYRQTLGQGPEFLTYFQNEAQLEKSRLLSDRFSAERPKGSFSTLEIQRTEQGDSAMYLCASSLALVQGDKTEAFFGQGTRLTVV.